This is a list of T cell receptor beta chains from one sample in a study of control samples from healthy donors and cancer patients. The repertoire was sequenced with immunoSEQ multiplex PCR; TCRdb's copy has only in-frame clones and lacks some. The sample includes 150,000 to 180,000 clones, around 95% of them seen just once. Sequencing input: blood. The source of these receptors is a man aged 40-50 years in good health. Both conserved end residues are part of each CDR3. The D gene is left open where the match is weak. Not every row has a clone size; where given, it reads once, few, many or a size class.

J gene: TRBJ2-2
V gene: TRBV27
D gene: NA
clone size: NA
CDR3 DNA: TGTGCCAGCAGTTTATACCCCGGGGAGCTGTTTTTT
CDR3 protein: CASSLYPGELFF

J gene: TRBJ1-6
V gene: TRBV12-3/TRBV12-4
D gene: NA
clone size: NA
CDR3 DNA: TGTGCCAGCAGTTTAGAACCAAACTCACCCCTCCACTTT
CDR3 protein: CASSLEPNSPLHF

J gene: TRBJ1-5
V gene: TRBV7-2
D gene: NA
clone size: once
CDR3 DNA: TGTGCCAGCAGCTCCTTCGAGAATCAGCCCCAGCATTTT
CDR3 protein: CASSSFENQPQHF

J gene: TRBJ2-5
V gene: TRBV5-1
D gene: TRBD1
clone size: NA
CDR3 DNA: TGCGCCAGCAGCCCCGGACAGGGGAGGGAGACCCAGTACTTC
CDR3 protein: CASSPGQGRETQYF

J gene: TRBJ2-4
V gene: TRBV4-3
D gene: TRBD1
clone size: once
CDR3 DNA: TGCGCCAGCAGCCAAGATTCTAGGGGGCTGGGGAACATTCAGTACTTC
CDR3 protein: CASSQDSRGLGNIQYF

J gene: TRBJ1-1
V gene: TRBV4-1
D gene: NA
clone size: NA
CDR3 DNA: TGCGCCAGCAGCCAAGTGACAGCGAACACTGAAGCTTTCTTT
CDR3 protein: CASSQVTANTEAFF

J gene: TRBJ1-3
V gene: TRBV10-3
D gene: NA
clone size: NA
CDR3 DNA: TGTGCCATCAGGAGGGAATCCGGAAACACCATATATTTT
CDR3 protein: CAIRRESGNTIYF

J gene: TRBJ1-2
V gene: TRBV4-1
D gene: NA
clone size: NA
CDR3 DNA: TGCGCCAGCAGCCAAGTGCGTGAAGGCAGGGAAGGGGGTGGCTACACCTTC
CDR3 protein: CASSQVREGREGGGYTF

J gene: TRBJ2-1
V gene: TRBV10-3
D gene: TRBD1
clone size: NA
CDR3 DNA: TGTGCCACATGGGAGACAGGGTACAATGAGCAGTTCTTC
CDR3 protein: CATWETGYNEQFF

J gene: TRBJ1-6
V gene: TRBV6-6
D gene: NA
clone size: NA
CDR3 DNA: TGTGCCAGCAGTTACGGGAGGGGTGGAGATTCACCCCTCCACTTT
CDR3 protein: CASSYGRGGDSPLHF

J gene: TRBJ2-5
V gene: TRBV6-5
D gene: NA
clone size: NA
CDR3 DNA: TGTGCCAGCAGTTACGACACACAAGAGACCCAGTACTTC
CDR3 protein: CASSYDTQETQYF

J gene: TRBJ1-6
V gene: TRBV18
D gene: NA
clone size: NA
CDR3 DNA: TGTGCCAGCTCACCCGTACCAAACCCAAATTCACCCCTCCACTTT
CDR3 protein: CASSPVPNPNSPLHF

J gene: TRBJ2-7
V gene: TRBV6-6
D gene: NA
clone size: NA
CDR3 DNA: TGTGCCAGCAGTTCCGGGGAACTCTACGAGCAGTACTTC
CDR3 protein: CASSSGELYEQYF

J gene: TRBJ1-3
V gene: TRBV28
D gene: NA
clone size: NA
CDR3 DNA: TGTGCCAGCAGTCTAAACCAAAACAGGGTGCTACCCGAAGACACCATATATTTT
CDR3 protein: CASSLNQNRVLPEDTIYF

J gene: TRBJ2-5
V gene: TRBV27
D gene: TRBD2
clone size: NA
CDR3 DNA: TGTGCCAGCAGAGACCTAGCGGGGCAAGAGACCCAGTACTTC
CDR3 protein: CASRDLAGQETQYF

J gene: TRBJ1-2
V gene: TRBV29-1
D gene: NA
clone size: NA
CDR3 DNA: TGCAGCGGTCGAGGGACCAAAGACGGGAATGGCTACACCTTC
CDR3 protein: CSGRGTKDGNGYTF

J gene: TRBJ1-1
V gene: TRBV18
D gene: NA
clone size: NA
CDR3 DNA: TGTGCCAGCTCACCCCAGCATGCCGGGACAGAAGCTTTCTTT
CDR3 protein: CASSPQHAGTEAFF

J gene: TRBJ2-3
V gene: TRBV24-1
D gene: NA
clone size: NA
CDR3 DNA: TGTGCCACGGAAGGAGGGGATACGCAGTATTTT
CDR3 protein: CATEGGDTQYF

J gene: TRBJ1-4
V gene: TRBV7-9
D gene: NA
clone size: NA
CDR3 DNA: TGTGCCAGCAGCTTAGAAGGTGGGAATGAAAAACTGTTTTTT
CDR3 protein: CASSLEGGNEKLFF

J gene: TRBJ2-1
V gene: TRBV3-1/TRBV3-2
D gene: NA
clone size: once
CDR3 DNA: TGTGCCAGCAGCCTCCTTGGGTCCTACAATGAGCAGTTCTTC
CDR3 protein: CASSLLGSYNEQFF

J gene: TRBJ2-7
V gene: TRBV21-1
D gene: NA
clone size: NA
CDR3 DNA: TGTGCCAGCAGCAATACTTATTCAGCAGGGGGGAGTCACGAGCAGTACTTC
CDR3 protein: CASSNTYSAGGSHEQYF

J gene: TRBJ2-2
V gene: TRBV10-2
D gene: TRBD1
clone size: NA
CDR3 DNA: TGCGCCAGCGGACCCGGGACAGCGAACACCGGGGAGCTGTTTTTT
CDR3 protein: CASGPGTANTGELFF

J gene: TRBJ1-4
V gene: TRBV6-1
D gene: NA
clone size: NA
CDR3 DNA: TGTGCCAGCAGTGAAACAACTAATGAAAAACTGTTTTTT
CDR3 protein: CASSETTNEKLFF

J gene: TRBJ2-4
V gene: TRBV6-5
D gene: TRBD1
clone size: NA
CDR3 DNA: TGTGCCAGCAGTCGGGACAGGGGGCAGGACATTCAGTACTTC
CDR3 protein: CASSRDRGQDIQYF

J gene: TRBJ2-1
V gene: TRBV3-1/TRBV3-2
D gene: TRBD2
clone size: NA
CDR3 DNA: TGTGCCAGCAGCTCGGGACTAGCGGGGGGAATAATAAAGGATGAGCAGTTCTTC
CDR3 protein: CASSSGLAGGIIKDEQFF

J gene: TRBJ1-2
V gene: TRBV11-2
D gene: NA
clone size: NA
CDR3 DNA: TGTGCCAGCAGCGAAGGCCCTGGCCTTTCGGGTGGCTACACCTTC
CDR3 protein: CASSEGPGLSGGYTF

J gene: TRBJ1-1
V gene: TRBV7-9
D gene: NA
clone size: once
CDR3 DNA: TGTGCCAGCAGCTTGCTCGGTTTTAACACTGAAGCTTTCTTT
CDR3 protein: CASSLLGFNTEAFF

J gene: TRBJ2-3
V gene: TRBV27
D gene: NA
clone size: NA
CDR3 DNA: TGTGCCAGCAGGAAAGGTGGTGGGGCGCAGTATTTT
CDR3 protein: CASRKGGGAQYF

J gene: TRBJ2-2
V gene: TRBV2
D gene: NA
clone size: few
CDR3 DNA: TGTGCCAGCAGTGAAGAAGCGGCGGAGAACACCGGGGAGCTGTTTTTT
CDR3 protein: CASSEEAAENTGELFF

J gene: TRBJ1-3
V gene: TRBV2
D gene: NA
clone size: NA
CDR3 DNA: TGTGCCAGCAGTGAACGGGCGGGAGCGACCTCTGGAAACACCATATATTTT
CDR3 protein: CASSERAGATSGNTIYF

J gene: TRBJ1-5
V gene: TRBV6-6
D gene: NA
clone size: NA
CDR3 DNA: TGTGCCAGCAGTTACAGGGATCGGAGCAATCAGCCCCAGCATTTT
CDR3 protein: CASSYRDRSNQPQHF

J gene: TRBJ1-1
V gene: TRBV6-5
D gene: NA
clone size: few
CDR3 DNA: TGTGCCAGCAGGCGGCAGATGAACACTGAAGCTTTCTTT
CDR3 protein: CASRRQMNTEAFF

J gene: TRBJ1-2
V gene: TRBV7-2
D gene: TRBD1
clone size: NA
CDR3 DNA: TGTGCCAGCACCCCAACCCGACAGGGGAATGGCTACACCTTC
CDR3 protein: CASTPTRQGNGYTF

J gene: TRBJ2-7
V gene: TRBV2
D gene: TRBD1
clone size: NA
CDR3 DNA: TGTGCCAGCAGTGAGACAGGGGGGTCCTACGAGCAGTACTTC
CDR3 protein: CASSETGGSYEQYF

J gene: TRBJ2-2
V gene: TRBV7-2
D gene: NA
clone size: few
CDR3 DNA: TGTGCCAGCAGCATTGGATTTAGCGCGGCCGGGGAGCTGTTTTTT
CDR3 protein: CASSIGFSAAGELFF

J gene: TRBJ2-7
V gene: TRBV10-2
D gene: NA
clone size: NA
CDR3 DNA: TGCGCCAGCAGTGTAACACTTGAGTCCTACGAGCAGTACTTC
CDR3 protein: CASSVTLESYEQYF

J gene: TRBJ2-7
V gene: TRBV12-3/TRBV12-4
D gene: NA
clone size: NA
CDR3 DNA: TGTGCCAGCAAAGGAGGGGGCACCTACGAGCAGTACTTC
CDR3 protein: CASKGGGTYEQYF

J gene: TRBJ1-1
V gene: TRBV6-4
D gene: TRBD1
clone size: NA
CDR3 DNA: TGTGCCAGCAGACCCGACAGGGGAGCGGCTGAAGCTTTCTTT
CDR3 protein: CASRPDRGAAEAFF

J gene: TRBJ2-2
V gene: TRBV12-5
D gene: NA
clone size: NA
CDR3 DNA: TGTGCTAGTGGTTTGGGCCCAATGGGGACCGGGGAGCTGTTTTTT
CDR3 protein: CASGLGPMGTGELFF

J gene: TRBJ2-7
V gene: TRBV28
D gene: NA
clone size: NA
CDR3 DNA: TGTGCCAGCAGTTTGGGAGTACGAGAGCAGTACTTC
CDR3 protein: CASSLGVREQYF

J gene: TRBJ1-1
V gene: TRBV7-2
D gene: TRBD1
clone size: NA
CDR3 DNA: TGTGCCAGCAGAGACAGGGGCGCACTACTGAACACTGAAGCTTTCTTT
CDR3 protein: CASRDRGALLNTEAFF